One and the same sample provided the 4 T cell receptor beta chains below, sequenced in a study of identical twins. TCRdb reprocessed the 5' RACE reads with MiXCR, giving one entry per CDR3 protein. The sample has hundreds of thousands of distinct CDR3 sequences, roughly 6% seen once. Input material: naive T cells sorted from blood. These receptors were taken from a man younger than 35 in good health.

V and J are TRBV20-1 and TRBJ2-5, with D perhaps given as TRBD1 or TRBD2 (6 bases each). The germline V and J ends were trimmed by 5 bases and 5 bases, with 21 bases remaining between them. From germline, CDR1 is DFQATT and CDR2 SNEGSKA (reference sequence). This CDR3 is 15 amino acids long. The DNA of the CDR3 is TGCAGTGCTGGAGGGCGCCCGGGGGCCGGGGAGACCCAGTACTTC. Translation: CSAGGRPGAGETQYF.

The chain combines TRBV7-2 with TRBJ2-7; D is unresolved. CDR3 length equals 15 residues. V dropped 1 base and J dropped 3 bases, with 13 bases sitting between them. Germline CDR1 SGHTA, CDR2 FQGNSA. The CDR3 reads CASSLVANDFYEQYF. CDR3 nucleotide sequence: TGTGCCAGCAGCTTAGTGGCCAATGACTTCTACGAGCAGTACTTC. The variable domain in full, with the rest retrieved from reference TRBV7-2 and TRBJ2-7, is GAGVSQSPSNKVTEKGKDVELRCDPISGHTALYWYRQSLGQGLEFLIYFQGNSAPDKSGLPSDRFSAERTGGSVSTLTIQRTQQEDSAVYLCASSLVANDFYEQYFGPGTRLTVT.

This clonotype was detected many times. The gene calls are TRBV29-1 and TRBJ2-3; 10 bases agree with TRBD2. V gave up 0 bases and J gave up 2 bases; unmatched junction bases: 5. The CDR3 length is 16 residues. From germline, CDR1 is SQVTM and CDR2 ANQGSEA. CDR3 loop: CSVEDLLAGTTDTQYF. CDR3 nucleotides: TGCAGCGTTGAAGATTTACTAGCGGGAACCACAGATACGCAGTATTTT.

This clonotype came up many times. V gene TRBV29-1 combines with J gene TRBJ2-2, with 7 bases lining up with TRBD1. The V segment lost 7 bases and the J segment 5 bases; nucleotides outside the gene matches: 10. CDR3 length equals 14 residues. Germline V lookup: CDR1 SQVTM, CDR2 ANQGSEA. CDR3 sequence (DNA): TGCAGCGCTATGACAGGGCCTGAGACCGGGGAGCTGTTTTTT. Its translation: CSAMTGPETGELFF.